This record concerns one T cell receptor beta chain sequence. Its target is unknown. With 60 Vbeta and 13 Jbeta primers, the PCR was carried out. Libraries were prepared by immunoSEQ multiplex PCR; TCRdb keeps only in-frame clonotypes and omits some of them. In the table there are about 95,000 clones, roughly four fifths of which are singletons. This sample stems from a study of cytomegalovirus exposure and HLA in healthy donors. Study-wide findings and caveats: V- and J-gene trimming in TCR beta was tied to a missense DCLRE1C variant by an analysis performed later.

Everyone who donated was a healthy bone marrow donor. The germline CDR1 and CDR2 sequences are MNHEY and SMNVEV (reference sequence). CDR3 length: 13 residues. This clonotype was sampled from a young man in good health and CMV-seropositive. The sample taken for sequencing was PBMCs. V gene TRBV27 combines with J gene TRBJ2-5; no clear D. The J call may not be correct, given that the DNA end is closer to TRBJ2-7. The CDR3 bases are TGTGCCAGCAGTCTCGGCGGTCCCTACGAGCAGTACTTC. Its translation is CASSLGGPYEQYF.